These 20 T cell receptor beta chains came from one sample sequenced in a study of blood T cell repertoires in COVID-19. The table came from immunoSEQ multiplex PCR; TCRdb's copy has only in-frame clones and leaves some out. The sample holds a few hundred thousand clones, more than 85% seen once. Sequencing was carried out using peripheral blood. The receptors come from a young man with acute or convalescent COVID-19.

V is TRBV27 and J is TRBJ1-2; 8 bases line up with TRBD1. Germline CDR1 and CDR2: MNHEY and SMNVEV (reference sequence). This CDR3 region has 16 residues. The V gene end was trimmed by 5 bases and the J gene end by 6 bases; junction bases not matched to a gene: 14. CDR3 protein: CASSHLPGTGGDGYTF. The CDR3 region has the DNA TGTGCCAGCAGTCACCTACCTGGGACAGGCGGGGATGGCTACACCTTC.

This clone has a handful of counts. The genes are TRBV18 and TRBJ1-1; D perhaps matches TRBD1 (6 bases). This CDR3 comprises 16 residues. Germline V CDR1 and CDR2: KGHSH, LQKENI. With 2 bases removed from V and 6 bases from J, the gap between germline ends came to 19 bases. The CDR3 DNA reads TGTGCCAGCTCACCAGCCCCGGACAGAATTGGCCCTGAAGCTTTCTTT. Translating it yields CASSPAPDRIGPEAFF. Supplemented by reference TRBV18 and TRBJ1-1, the full variable domain reads NAGVMQNPRHLVRRRGQEARLRCSPMKGHSHVYWYRQLPEEGLKFMVYLQKENIIDESGMPKERFSAEFPKEGPSILRIQQVVRGDSAAYFCASSPAPDRIGPEAFFGQGTRLTVV.

The CDR3 sequence is CASSVDPGMGIREQYF. The CDR3 DNA reads as TGTGCCAGCAGCGTAGATCCAGGGATGGGGATACGCGAGCAGTACTTC. The chain has TRBV9 and TRBJ2-7, with D possibly being TRBD1 (5 bases). Trimming took 0 bases from V and 6 from J, leaving 19 bases between them. Germline V gene lookup returns CDR1 SGDLS and CDR2 YYNGEE. The CDR3 totals 16 residues.

The count of this clone is one. The V and J genes are TRBV10-3 and TRBJ2-3, with TRBD2 matching 7 bases. The germline V gene has CDR1 ENHRY and CDR2 SYGVKD. The CDR3 sequence is 15 residues long. The junction had 8 bases not matched to a gene; V was cut back by 4 bases and J by 4 bases. CDR3 nucleotide sequence: TGTGCCATCAGTGGCGCCGGCGGGAGCCCAGATACGCAGTATTTT. Amino acids: CAISGAGGSPDTQYF.

The chain couples TRBV27 to TRBJ1-1; 8 bases fit TRBD1. The V gene end was trimmed by 3 bases and the J gene end by 4 bases; junction bases not matched to a gene: 7. The CDR3 covers 15 residues. Looked up from germline, CDR1 is MNHEY and CDR2 is SMNVEV (reference sequence). Written as DNA, the CDR3 is TGTGCCAGCAGTTTCCTGACAGGGGCAGGCACTGAAGCTTTCTTT. Amino acid sequence: CASSFLTGAGTEAFF.

This chain uses TRBV16 with TRBJ1-1, with TRBD1 identical over 7 bases. The V gene end was trimmed by 2 bases and the J gene end by 6 bases; junction bases not matched to a gene: 9. The CDR3 extends over 15 amino acids. The germline V gene has CDR1 KGHSY and CDR2 FQNENV. CDR3 in amino acids: CASSQTDREAPEAFF. The CDR3 DNA reads TGTGCCAGCAGCCAAACCGACAGGGAGGCTCCTGAAGCTTTCTTT.

The gene calls are TRBV4-1 and TRBJ1-1; 8 nucleotides line up with TRBD1. This CDR3 is built from 15 residues. Germline V gene sequence: CDR1 MGHRA, CDR2 YSYEKL. V lost 2 bases to trimming and J lost 1 base; unmatched junction nucleotides: 3. The DNA of the CDR3 is TGCGCCAGCAGCCAACCCGGACAGGGGAACACTGAAGCTTTCTTT. Residues: CASSQPGQGNTEAFF.

To note about this clone: Other DNA sequences in this specimen translate into the identical CDR3. The chain combines TRBV9 with TRBJ2-7; D is uncertain. The ends were cut back, 0 bases at V and 0 bases at J, with 7 bases in the middle. The CDR3 has 14 residues. Germline assignment: CDR1 SGDLS and CDR2 YYNGEE. The CDR3 here is CASSVADSSYEQYF. In DNA, the CDR3 is TGTGCCAGCAGCGTAGCCGATAGCTCCTACGAGCAGTACTTC.

The chain uses TRBV4-1 and TRBJ2-3, with 10 bases aligning to TRBD2. J lost 2 bases, V lost 2 bases, and 4 bases had no gene match. CDR1 is MGHRA and CDR2 is YSYEKL in the germline V gene. CDR3 length equals 16 residues. The CDR3 sequence: CASSQRLAGDTDTQYF. The DNA for the CDR3 is TGCGCCAGCAGCCAAAGGCTAGCGGGAGACACAGATACGCAGTATTTT.

The gene calls are TRBV5-1 and TRBJ2-7; perhaps TRBD2 as D (7 bases). This CDR3 has 16 residues. The germline V gene encodes CDR1 SGHRS and CDR2 YFSETQ. Trimming took off 5 bases at V and 0 bases at J, with 18 bases between the two ends. CDR3 nucleotides: TGCGCCAGCAGGCGCTGGGGGGGGCCGCCCTCCTACGAGCAGTACTTC. This gives the protein CASRRWGGPPSYEQYF. The variable domain in full, with the rest retrieved from reference TRBV5-1 and TRBJ2-7, is KAGVTQTPRYLIKTRGQQVTLSCSPISGHRSVSWYQQTPGQGLQFLFEYFSETQRNKGNFPGRFSGRQFSNSRSEMNVSTLELGDSALYLCASRRWGGPPSYEQYFGPGTRLTVT.

The rearrangement links TRBV5-1 to TRBJ2-1, with a possible D match to TRBD2 (5 bases). The V gene lost 0 bases and the J gene lost 4 bases, with 11 bases spanning the gap. In germline, CDR1 is SGHRS, CDR2 YFSETQ. This CDR3 spans 15 amino acids. CDR3 DNA sequence: TGCGCCAGCAGCTTGGTCCCGGGATCGTACAATGAGCAGTTCTTC. Residues: CASSLVPGSYNEQFF.

The chain recombines TRBV5-1 with TRBJ1-2; D gene unclear. The germline CDR1 and CDR2 sequences are SGHRS and YFSETQ. CDR3 length equals 14 residues. Trimming cost V 1 base and J 3 bases, with 10 bases left between them. CDR3 region: CASSLLVNDYGYTF. In DNA, the CDR3 is TGCGCCAGCAGCTTGTTAGTAAATGACTATGGCTACACCTTC.

V is TRBV3-1 (or the pseudogene TRBV3-2) and J is TRBJ1-4, with TRBD1 matching 8 bases. With 0 bases clipped from V and 8 bases from J, the junction kept 5 bases outside the gene matches. The CDR3 runs 15 residues. Germline CDR1 is LGHDT and CDR2 is YNNKEL (reference sequence). CDR3 in amino acids: CASSQEVTGGEKLFF. In DNA form, the CDR3 reads TGTGCCAGCAGCCAAGAGGTTACAGGGGGAGAAAAACTGTTTTTT.

The chain couples TRBV5-1 to TRBJ2-1; D gene ambiguous. The germline CDR1 and CDR2 sequences are SGHRS and YFSETQ. V dropped 4 bases and J dropped 0 bases, with 11 bases sitting between them. CDR3 length equals 15 residues. The CDR3 nucleotides are TGCGCCAGCAGCCCTTCTCCGAGCTCCTACAATGAGCAGTTCTTC. It specifies CASSPSPSSYNEQFF. Drawing the rest from reference TRBV5-1 and TRBJ2-1, the complete variable domain is KAGVTQTPRYLIKTRGQQVTLSCSPISGHRSVSWYQQTPGQGLQFLFEYFSETQRNKGNFPGRFSGRQFSNSRSEMNVSTLELGDSALYLCASSPSPSSYNEQFFGPGTRLTVL.

V is TRBV10-1 and J is TRBJ2-7; tentative D call: TRBD2 (5 bases). The CDR3 spans 16 residues. V was shortened by 4 bases and J by 2 bases, with 18 bases between the two germline ends. CDR1 WNHNN and CDR2 SYGVQD come from the germline V gene (reference sequence). CDR3 DNA sequence: TGCGCCAGCAGTGGGACTCGATCACCAAGTACCTACGAGCAGTACTTC. It encodes CASSGTRSPSTYEQYF.

The chain has TRBV7-8 and TRBJ1-5, with TRBD1 matching 8 bases. The CDR3 sequence is 15 residues long. Per the germline V gene, CDR1 is SGHVS and CDR2 is FQNEAQ. V lost 6 bases to trimming and J lost 4 bases; unmatched junction nucleotides: 8. DNA for the CDR3: TGTGCCAGCAGTTCAGGGACAGGATTAAATCAGCCCCAGCATTTT. Translated: CASSSGTGLNQPQHF.

The gene calls are TRBV7-8 and TRBJ2-1, with a weak D call TRBD1 (5 bases). CDR3 length: 15 amino acids. The germline V and J ends were trimmed by 1 base and 6 bases, with 13 bases remaining between them. The germline gives CDR1 SGHVS, CDR2 FQNEAQ. Here the CDR3 DNA reads TGTGCCAGCAGCTTAGTCCAGGGTTACGGCAATGAGCAGTTCTTC. Amino acids: CASSLVQGYGNEQFF.

The chain is built from TRBV6-1 and TRBJ1-6; tentative D call: TRBD1 (5 bases). This CDR3 is 13 amino acids long. Trimming took off 2 bases at V and 14 bases at J, with 13 bases between the two ends. Germline V CDR1 and CDR2: MNHNS, SASEGT. The CDR3 is CASSERGKVTLHF. The CDR3 nucleotides read TGTGCCAGCAGTGAAAGGGGCAAGGTGACCCTCCACTTT.

The V call is TRBV5-4, the J call TRBJ1-3; D may be TRBD1 (5 bases). Germline V lookup: CDR1 SGHNT, CDR2 YYREEE (reference sequence). The ends were cut back, 4 bases at V and 0 bases at J, with 11 bases in the middle. The CDR3 spans 15 residues. The CDR3 nucleotides are TGTGCCAGCAGCCTTGGGGGGGACTCTGGAAACACCATATATTTT. Amino acids: CASSLGGDSGNTIYF. The whole variable domain, filled in from reference TRBV5-4 and TRBJ1-3, reads ETGVTQSPTHLIKTRGQQVTLRCSSQSGHNTVSWYQQALGQGPQFIFQYYREEENGRGNFPPRFSGLQFPNYSSELNVNALELDDSALYLCASSLGGDSGNTIYFGEGSWLTVV.

The rearrangement joins TRBV7-8 to TRBJ2-7; D gene ambiguous. This CDR3 comprises 16 residues. Per germline, CDR1 SGHVS and CDR2 FQNEAQ. With 5 bases removed from V and 2 bases from J, the gap between germline ends came to 19 bases. The CDR3 reads CASSPITARLTYEQYF. CDR3 DNA sequence: TGTGCCAGCAGCCCGATAACCGCGAGACTCACCTACGAGCAGTACTTC.